This paragraph covers one TCR beta chain sequence. The specificity of this receptor is unknown. The record has no base qualities; no much larger clone is one base away. The donors belonged to the validation cohort of about 110 subjects, which was separate from the roughly 700-subject first cohort. This specimen comes from a study of cytomegalovirus exposure and HLA in healthy donors (dated by TCRdb to between 2016 and 2019). Study-wide context: According to a later analysis, the roughly 130 validation repertoires were produced on the same platform as the 680 or so repertoires of the first cohort. The aim of the study was to test whether cataloging public T cell receptors could identify signatures of past pathogen exposure. Besides the first cohort of 500 to 700 subjects, a separate validation cohort made up of over 95 different subjects was used. High-throughput TCR immunosequencing, statistical association of individual TCRs with disease status, and machine learning were combined to predict cytomegalovirus infection status. Study-wide findings and limitations: The classifier was reported to diagnose cytomegalovirus status with high specificity and sensitivity in both the original cohort and the validation cohort. A later analysis found that TCRs clustered in the first cohort also tended to co-occur in the roughly 120 validation repertoires, with about 94% of cluster scores above 0. A later analysis had no HLA typing for the validation cohort, so co-occurrence there was scored across all 130 or so repertoires. Most TCR sequences were seen in very few donors, while some public TCRs were found in many individuals. In vitro tests confirmed that a few of the cytomegalovirus-associated TCR beta chains recognize cytomegalovirus antigens. The authors suggested that the approach could potentially be generalized to other disease states and immunological phenotypes. The study gave a list of 150 to 200 TCR beta chains associated with cytomegalovirus.

There are 16 amino acids in the CDR3, from cysteine to phenylalanine inclusive. Solely the CDR3 DNA is kept, with 48 bases framed from the first base. V is shortened by 8 bases, J by 1 base, and the region joining them spans 20 bases. CDR1 and CDR2, looked up from the germline V gene, are SGHAT and FQNNGV. Libraries came from the immunoSEQ multiplex PCR assay. In the original analysis: A statistical classification framework was built to diagnose cytomegalovirus status from the catalog of TCR beta chain sequences. TCRdb obtained this table from immuneACCESS and retained in-frame rearrangements with V and J assigned. These tables miss some clones; where compared with another copy, unresolved V genes account for less than half of the shortfall, and the remainder is unexplained. V and J calls and clone size are those listed in that table; D and trimming were worked out from the DNA. The sample records under 200,000 clones, roughly nine tenths of which are singletons. Jointly, the top ten make up 4% to 5% of the sample.

The source is a man younger than 35 in good health and CMV-seropositive. The specimen was PBMCs. The chain employs TRBV11-2 and TRBJ1-2, with an unclear D gene assignment. The CDR3 reads CASAFSPGDYNYGYTF. The DNA reads as follows: TGTGCCAGCGCCTTTTCTCCCGGAGACTATAACTATGGCTACACCTTC.